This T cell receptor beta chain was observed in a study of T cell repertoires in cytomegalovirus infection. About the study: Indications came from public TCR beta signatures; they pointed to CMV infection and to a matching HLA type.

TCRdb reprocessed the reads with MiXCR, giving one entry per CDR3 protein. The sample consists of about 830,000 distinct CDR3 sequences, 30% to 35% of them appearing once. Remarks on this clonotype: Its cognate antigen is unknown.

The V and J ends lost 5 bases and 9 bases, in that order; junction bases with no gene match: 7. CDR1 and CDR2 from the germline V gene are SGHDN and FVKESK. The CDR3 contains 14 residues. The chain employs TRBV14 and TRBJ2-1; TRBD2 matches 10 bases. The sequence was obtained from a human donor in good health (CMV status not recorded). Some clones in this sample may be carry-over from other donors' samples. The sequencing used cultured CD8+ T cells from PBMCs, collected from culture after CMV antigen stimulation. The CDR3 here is CASSLSGGAAEQFF. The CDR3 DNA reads TGTGCCAGCAGCTTGAGCGGGGGGGCCGCTGAGCAGTTCTTC.